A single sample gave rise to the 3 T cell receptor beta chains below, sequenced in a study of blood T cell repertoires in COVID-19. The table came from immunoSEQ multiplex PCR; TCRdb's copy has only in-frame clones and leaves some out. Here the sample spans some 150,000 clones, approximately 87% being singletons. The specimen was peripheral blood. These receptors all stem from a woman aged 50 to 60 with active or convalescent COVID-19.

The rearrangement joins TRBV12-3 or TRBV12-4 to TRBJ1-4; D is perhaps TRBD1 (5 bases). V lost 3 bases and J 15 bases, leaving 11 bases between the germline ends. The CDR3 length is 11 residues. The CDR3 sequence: CASSFEGRVFF. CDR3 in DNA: TGTGCCAGCAGTTTCGAGGGGAGGGTGTTTTTT.

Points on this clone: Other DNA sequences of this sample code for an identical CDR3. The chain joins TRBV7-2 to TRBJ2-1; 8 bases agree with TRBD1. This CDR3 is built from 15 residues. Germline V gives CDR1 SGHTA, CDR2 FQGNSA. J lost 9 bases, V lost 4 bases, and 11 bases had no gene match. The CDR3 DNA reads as TGTGCCAGCAGCTCCCCCCCGGGACAGGCTGGTGAGCAGTTCTTC. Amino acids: CASSSPPGQAGEQFF.

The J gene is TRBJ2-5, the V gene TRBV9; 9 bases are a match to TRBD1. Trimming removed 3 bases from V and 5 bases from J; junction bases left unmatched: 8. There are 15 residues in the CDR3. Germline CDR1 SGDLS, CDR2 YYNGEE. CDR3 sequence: CASSAVSGTGETQYF. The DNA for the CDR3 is TGTGCCAGCAGCGCCGTGAGCGGGACAGGGGAGACCCAGTACTTC.